This entry lists 15 T cell receptor beta chains sequenced from one sample in a study of CD8+CD57+ T cells in acquired aplastic anemia. TCR beta VDJ combinations and CDR3 sequences were profiled from genomic DNA. From the reads, TCRdb called clonotypes with MiXCR, one entry per CDR3 protein. The data contain about 210,000 distinct CDR3 sequences, approximately 60% of them singletons. Sequencing input: sorted CD4+, CD8+, or CD8+CD57+ T cells (not recorded which) from PBMCs. Receptors were obtained from a human donor in good health.

This rearrangement joins TRBV25-1 to TRBJ2-7; D remains unclear. Germline V lookup: CDR1 MGHDK, CDR2 SYGVNS. The CDR3 length is 11 residues. Trimming cost V 4 bases and J 3 bases, with 4 bases left between them. In DNA, the CDR3 is TGTGCCAGCAGTGCCTACTACGAGCAGTACTTC. Encoded protein: CASSAYYEQYF.

As to this clonotype: At one of its ends the junction is not consistent with the germline gene, which may arise from a read error. The chain uses TRBV7-8 and TRBJ2-7; TRBD2 might be the D (5 bases). CDR1 and CDR2 (germline): SGHVS, FQNEAQ. This CDR3 contains 12 residues. CDR3 in DNA: TGCGCCAGCAGCCATGACGACGGGAAACAGTACTTC. It is translated as CASSHDDGKQYF.

This chain links TRBV10-2 with TRBJ2-7, with D possibly TRBD2 on 5 matching bases. V lost 6 bases and J 5 bases, leaving 17 bases between the germline ends. There are 14 residues in the CDR3. Germline values: CDR1 WSHSY, CDR2 SAAADI. CDR3 nucleotide sequence: TGCGCCAGCAGCCCCTGGGGTCTCGGGGACGAGCAGTACTTC. This gives the protein CASSPWGLGDEQYF.

The chain links TRBV2 to TRBJ2-7; 9 bases line up with TRBD1. J gave up 5 bases and V 6 bases, and 14 bases lay outside the gene matches. CDR3 length equals 16 residues. Looked up from germline, CDR1 is SNHLY and CDR2 is FYNNEI. CDR3 sequence (DNA): TGTGCCAGCAGGCATACCGGGACAGGGCGACGGAACGAGCAGTACTTC. Translation: CASRHTGTGRRNEQYF.

The chain has TRBV24-1 and TRBJ2-3, with 8 nucleotides matching TRBD2. Germline V gene sequence: CDR1 KGHDR, CDR2 SFDVKD. V shed 4 bases, J shed 4 bases, and the junction held 12 bases outside the gene matches. The CDR3 extends over 17 amino acids. This CDR3 reads CATSDLSAGGPADTQYF. Written as DNA, the CDR3 is TGTGCCACCAGTGACCTCTCTGCGGGGGGCCCAGCAGATACGCAGTATTTT.

V usage is TRBV18 and J usage is TRBJ2-3; D unclear. Germline loops: CDR1 KGHSH, CDR2 LQKENI. The CDR3 loop spans 14 amino acids. The V gene lost 2 bases and the J gene lost 5 bases, with 11 bases spanning the gap. As DNA, the CDR3 is TGTGCCAGCTCACCATCCCAGGAAGTAGATACGCAGTATTTT. Residues: CASSPSQEVDTQYF.

This clonotype was seen many times. CDR3 sequence (DNA): TGTGCCAGCAGCTTAGGTTTCGGTTCACCCCTCCACTTT. This translates into CASSLGFGSPLHF. The chain combines TRBV7-6 with TRBJ1-6, with D hard to call. From germline, CDR1 is SGHVS and CDR2 FNYEAQ. This CDR3 has 13 residues. With 1 base removed from V and 9 bases from J, the gap between germline ends came to 7 bases.

The chain employs TRBV29-1 and TRBJ1-2; no clear D gene. V lost 5 bases and J 4 bases, leaving 11 bases between the germline ends. The CDR3 has 12 residues. Germline CDR1 SQVTM, CDR2 ANQGSEA. CDR3 in DNA: TGCAGCGTTTTACCAGATTCCTATGGCTACACCTTC. Amino acids: CSVLPDSYGYTF.

The chain uses TRBV11-3 and TRBJ2-1, with 8 bases matching TRBD2. The CDR3 sequence is 12 residues long. V lost 2 bases and J lost 16; bases outside the gene matches: 7. The germline CDR1 and CDR2 sequences are SGHNT and YENEEA. CDR3 in DNA: TGTGCCAGCAGCTTACTCCGGGAGGGCCACTTCTTC. Amino acid sequence: CASSLLREGHFF.

This clonotype was observed at least ten times. V gene TRBV6-6 combines with J gene TRBJ2-7; perhaps TRBD1 as D (6 bases). This CDR3 is 15 amino acids long. Trimming stripped 6 bases from V and 0 bases from J, with 15 bases between. Germline CDR1 reads MNHNY; CDR2 reads SVGAGI (reference sequence). CDR3 sequence (DNA): TGTGCCAGCAGGCACCAGGACAGAGCCTCCTACGAGCAGTACTTC. Encoded protein: CASRHQDRASYEQYF.

This clonotype appeared a single time. V usage is TRBV2 and J usage is TRBJ2-7; D ambiguous. Germline loops: CDR1 SNHLY, CDR2 FYNNEI. V gave up 4 bases and J gave up 5 bases, with 6 bases separating them. The CDR3 spans 11 residues. The CDR3 coding sequence is TGTGCCAGCAGTGGGTTTAACGAGCAGTACTTC. As protein: CASSGFNEQYF.

This clonotype was counted between two and nine times. The chain couples TRBV25-1 to TRBJ1-4, with D maybe TRBD1 (6 bases). Per germline, CDR1 MGHDK and CDR2 SYGVNS. V lost 2 bases to trimming and J lost 7 bases, with 11 bases between them. This CDR3 spans 14 amino acids. This CDR3 reads CASSERGGGEKLFF. As DNA, the CDR3 is TGTGCCAGCAGTGAAAGAGGGGGAGGTGAAAAACTGTTTTTT.

This chain links TRBV20-1 with TRBJ2-7; D may correspond to TRBD1 or TRBD2 (6 bases each). The germline gives CDR1 DFQATT, CDR2 SNEGSKA (reference sequence). The CDR3 covers 14 residues. The V and J ends lost 0 bases and 7 bases respectively, with 16 bases between them. The CDR3 here is CSARDVEGTGEQYF. The CDR3 nucleotides are TGCAGTGCTAGAGATGTGGAGGGAACAGGGGAGCAGTACTTC.

Points on this clonotype: One junction end does not reproduce the germline sequence, and a read error may be involved. The chain links TRBV25-1 to TRBJ2-1; D remains ambiguous. Germline CDR1 reads MGHDK; CDR2 reads SYGVNS. The CDR3 loop spans 13 amino acids. This CDR3 reads CATSDLVSHEQFF. CDR3 DNA: TGTGCCACCAGTGATTTGGTGTCCCACGAGCAGTTCTTC.

This clonotype was detected a few times. The chain is built from TRBV24-1 and TRBJ1-5; no firm D call. Trimming removed 4 bases from V and 7 bases from J, with 7 bases in between. CDR1 KGHDR and CDR2 SFDVKD come from the germline V gene. The CDR3 has 12 amino acids. CDR3 in amino acids: CATSEPGQPQHF. CDR3 in DNA: TGTGCCACCAGTGAACCAGGACAGCCCCAGCATTTT.